This T cell receptor beta chain emerged from a study of blood T cells in healthy people across ages. Findings and caveats of the study: Estimates based on one million T cells were treated as lower bounds. Long-lived donors carried more naive CD4+ cells and greater diversity than aged donors.

Germline loops: CDR1 DFQATT, CDR2 SNEGSKA (reference sequence). The CDR3 has 14 amino acids. V shed 5 bases, J shed 4 bases, and the junction held 6 bases outside the gene matches. A sample-barcoded 5' primer and a J-beta primer mix were used in a second PCR of about 6 to 11 cycles. One entry per CDR3 protein results from TCRdb running MiXCR on the 5' RACE reads. This table has under 2 million distinct CDR3 sequences, about 35% appearing once. Concerning this clonotype itself: Its antigen is undetermined.

Sequenced sample: blood. The rearrangement joins TRBV20-1 to TRBJ2-3; 10 nucleotides match TRBD1. The sequence came from a woman aged 25 to 39 in good health. Here the CDR3 reads CSAPRQGAADTQYF. The CDR3 nucleotides are TGCAGTGCTCCCCGACAGGGGGCGGCAGATACGCAGTATTTT.